Following are 24 T cell receptor beta chains from one sample sequenced in a study of T cells in Graves' hyperthyroidism and ophthalmopathy. The CDR3 regions of TCR beta were amplified from RNA transcripts. HTBI primers were the set used in a first-round RT-PCR of the TCR CDR3. Using its own MiXCR run on the multiplex PCR reads, TCRdb lists one record per CDR3 protein. This table has 300,000 to 350,000 distinct CDR3 sequences, 18% appearing once. Sequenced sample: blood. These receptors were taken from a woman aged 40 to 50 with Graves' ophthalmopathy.

This clonotype appeared many times. V and J are TRBV4-1 and TRBJ2-7; 14 bases line up with TRBD2. Germline V gene lookup returns CDR1 MGHRA and CDR2 YSYEKL. V lost 1 base, J lost 1 base, and 9 bases stayed unmatched. This CDR3 has 19 amino acids. Here the CDR3 reads CASSQVGGTSGSLSYEQYF. In DNA, the CDR3 is TGCGCCAGCAGCCAAGTTGGCGGGACTAGCGGGAGCTTGTCCTACGAGCAGTACTTC.

This clonotype was seen a handful of times. The rearrangement joins TRBV24-1 to TRBJ2-4; 10 nucleotides line up with TRBD1. V dropped 7 bases and J dropped 9; count of bases not matched to a gene: 5. The CDR3 loop spans 13 amino acids. Germline loops: CDR1 KGHDR, CDR2 SFDVKD. In nucleotides, the CDR3 is TGTGCCACCAGAGGGACAGGGGAAACCATTCAGTACTTC. This translates into CATRGTGETIQYF.

Turning to this clonotype: Given a much more abundant clone one base away, this may be a read error. The chain couples TRBV19 to TRBJ2-2; D is tentatively TRBD1 or TRBD2 (6 bases each). With 7 bases removed from V and 4 bases from J, the gap between germline ends came to 19 bases. The CDR3 sequence is 16 residues long. CDR1 and CDR2 (germline): LNHDA, SQIVND (reference sequence). The CDR3 loop reads CASTISGAPITGELFF. The CDR3 bases are TGTGCCAGTACCATCTCGGGGGCGCCGATCACCGGGGAGCTGTTTTTT.

The genes are TRBV15 and TRBJ2-5, with 7 bases identical to TRBD2. J gave up 2 bases and V 1 base, and 10 bases lay outside the gene matches. The CDR3 is 17 residues long. Germline V gene lookup returns CDR1 LNHNV and CDR2 YYDKDF (reference sequence). CDR3 loop: CATSRVGEGGDQETQYF. The CDR3, as DNA: TGTGCCACCAGCAGAGTAGGAGAGGGAGGGGATCAAGAGACCCAGTACTTC. Combining the CDR3 with reference TRBV15 and TRBJ2-5 gives the whole variable domain DAMVIQNPRYQVTQFGKPVTLSCSQTLNHNVMYWYQQKSSQAPKLLFHYYDKDFNNEADTPDNFQSRRPNTSFCFLDIRSPGLGDTAMYLCATSRVGEGGDQETQYFGPGTRLLVL.

This clonotype was counted ten times or more. The chain couples TRBV28 to TRBJ2-7, with D tentatively TRBD1 (5 bases). CDR3 size: 17 residues. Trimming pared 6 bases from V and 0 bases from J, leaving 21 bases between. The germline V gene encodes CDR1 MDHEN and CDR2 SYDVKM. In nucleotides, the CDR3 is TGTGCCAGCAGAAGACAGTGGAATTACCATCTCTCCTACGAGCAGTACTTC. Translated, it gives CASRRQWNYHLSYEQYF. Together with reference TRBV28 and TRBJ2-7, the CDR3 gives the full variable domain: DVKVTQSSRYLVKRTGEKVFLECVQDMDHENMFWYRQDPGLGLRLIYFSYDVKMKEKGDIPEGYSVSREKKERFSLILESASTNQTSMYLCASRRQWNYHLSYEQYFGPGTRLTVT.

There are a few counts of this clonotype. A read error may be the cause here, since a much bigger clone is one base away. The conserved closing phenylalanine or tryptophan is absent in this CDR3, likely reflecting a read error. The gene calls are TRBV4-1 and TRBJ2-5; no reliable D call. The germline V and J ends were trimmed by 1 base and 3 bases, with 18 bases remaining between them. Germline V gives CDR1 MGHRA, CDR2 YSYEKL. The CDR3 loop spans 17 amino acids. The CDR3 coding sequence is TGCGCCAGCAGCCAAGTGTTTCCGAGGCTTCCCAAAGAGACCCAGTACCTC. Translated, it gives CASSQVFPRLPKETQYL.

The J gene is TRBJ1-2, the V gene TRBV5-1; no clear D gene. This CDR3 has 15 residues. V lost 7 bases to trimming and J lost 3 bases, with 19 bases between them. Germline CDR1 is SGHRS and CDR2 is YFSETQ. The CDR3 DNA is TGCGCCAGCGGCGCCTCCAGTCAAACTGACTATGGCTACACCTTC. It encodes CASGASSQTDYGYTF.

The chain recombines TRBV20-1 with TRBJ2-7, with a weak D call TRBD1 (5 bases). V was pared by 5 bases and J by 3 bases, with 11 bases between. The CDR3 runs 12 residues. Germline V gene lookup returns CDR1 DFQATT and CDR2 SNEGSKA (reference sequence). The CDR3 loop reads CSAPNQGYEQYF. The CDR3 DNA sequence: TGCAGTGCTCCGAATCAGGGCTACGAGCAGTACTTC.

For this clonotype: A much larger clonotype is one base distant, so this may be a read error. J is TRBJ2-7 and V is TRBV6-1; D might be TRBD1 (5 bases). Trimming removed 4 bases at V and 1 base at J, with 8 bases between. The V gene's germline CDR1 is MNHNS and CDR2 SASEGT. This CDR3 has 13 residues. The CDR3: CASSVTGSYEQYF. For the CDR3, the DNA is TGTGCCAGCAGTGTCACAGGTTCCTACGAGCAGTACTTC.

In this sample, this clonotype turned up many times. The chain is built from TRBV11-2 and TRBJ2-5; 15 nucleotides match TRBD2. Germline values: CDR1 SGHAT, CDR2 FQNNGV. CDR3 length: 17 residues. The ends lost 3 bases at V and 5 bases at J; junction bases unmatched: 7. The CDR3 is CASSFRTSGRAGETQYF. CDR3 DNA: TGTGCCAGCAGCTTTCGGACTAGCGGGAGGGCCGGGGAGACCCAGTACTTC.

The chain combines TRBV6-5 with TRBJ1-2; TRBD1 matches at 8 bases. CDR3 size: 12 residues. V lost 5 bases, J lost 9 bases, and 5 bases stayed unmatched. From germline, CDR1 is MNHEY and CDR2 SVGAGI. The CDR3 sequence is CASSHQGARYTF. CDR3 coding DNA: TGTGCCAGCAGTCACCAGGGGGCTCGCTACACCTTC.

This clonotype was picked up many times. The V call is TRBV20-1, the J call TRBJ1-5; no definite D call. CDR1 and CDR2 (germline): DFQATT, SNEGSKA (reference sequence). The V end lost 5 bases, the J end lost 4 bases, and 12 bases lay between the germline ends. The CDR3 has 13 amino acids. CDR3 bases: TGCAGTGCTTCGACGGGCACTAATCAGCCCCAGCATTTT. Encoded protein: CSASTGTNQPQHF.

V gene TRBV29-1 combines with J gene TRBJ2-7; D gene uncertain. Trimming cost V 4 bases and J 4 bases, with 14 bases left between them. CDR1 and CDR2 from the germline V gene are SQVTM and ANQGSEA. This CDR3 spans 13 amino acids. Written as DNA, the CDR3 is TGCAGCGTTGGAGGAAACGTACTTTACGAGCAGTACTTC. Translated, it gives CSVGGNVLYEQYF.

This clonotype was counted a few times. The chain couples TRBV5-1 to TRBJ2-7; D possibly corresponds to TRBD2 (5 bases). This CDR3 region has 13 residues. Trimming left V 1 base short and J 6 bases short, with 11 bases between. The germline V gene encodes CDR1 SGHRS and CDR2 YFSETQ. CDR3 residues: CASSLPHSGEQYF. CDR3 nucleotide sequence: TGCGCCAGCAGCTTGCCCCACAGCGGCGAGCAGTACTTC.

This clonotype was detected ten times or more. V gene TRBV2 combines with J gene TRBJ2-2; D might be TRBD1 or TRBD2, each matching 5 bases. This CDR3 region has 13 residues. V was clipped by 6 bases and J by 6 bases, with 11 bases between them. Germline assignment: CDR1 SNHLY and CDR2 FYNNEI. The CDR3 sequence is CASRTRGPGELFF. The CDR3, as DNA: TGTGCCAGCAGGACAAGGGGACCCGGGGAGCTGTTTTTT.

This clonotype appeared many times. The chain recombines TRBV15 with TRBJ1-1; 9 bases agree with TRBD1. The junction had 1 base not matched to a gene; V was cut back by 5 bases and J by 3 bases. The V gene's germline CDR1 is LNHNV and CDR2 YYDKDF (reference sequence). This CDR3 region has 13 residues. The CDR3 DNA reads as TGTGCCACCAGCGGGGACAGGGACACTGAAGCTTTCTTT. Translation gives CATSGDRDTEAFF. Combining the CDR3 with reference TRBV15 and TRBJ1-1 gives the whole variable domain DAMVIQNPRYQVTQFGKPVTLSCSQTLNHNVMYWYQQKSSQAPKLLFHYYDKDFNNEADTPDNFQSRRPNTSFCFLDIRSPGLGDTAMYLCATSGDRDTEAFFGQGTRLTVV.

This clonotype was counted between two and nine times. The J gene is TRBJ2-5, the V gene TRBV6-1, with D maybe TRBD2 (5 bases). The germline V and J ends were trimmed by 3 bases and 9 bases, with 14 bases remaining between them. The CDR3 is 13 residues long. Germline V lookup: CDR1 MNHNS, CDR2 SASEGT. CDR3 nucleotide sequence: TGTGCCAGCAGTGAGGCGGGCGTTGTAGCCCAGTACTTC. It specifies CASSEAGVVAQYF.

This clonotype was recorded many times. The V call is TRBV30, the J call TRBJ2-5, with 8 bases fitting TRBD2. From germline, CDR1 is GTSNPN and CDR2 SVGIG (reference sequence). The CDR3 length is 14 residues. The V and J ends lost 1 base and 4 bases, in that order; junction bases with no gene match: 5. CDR3 amino acids: CAWSDSGTRETQYF. In DNA form, the CDR3 reads TGTGCCTGGAGTGATAGCGGGACGAGAGAGACCCAGTACTTC.

The sample holds many counts of this clonotype. V and J are TRBV28 and TRBJ1-5, with 7 nucleotides matching TRBD1. Trimming removed 2 bases from V and 4 bases from J; junction bases left unmatched: 5. This CDR3 spans 15 amino acids. Per the germline V gene, CDR1 is MDHEN and CDR2 is SYDVKM. This CDR3 reads CASSLPRGLNQPQHF. The CDR3 nucleotides are TGTGCCAGCAGTTTACCAAGGGGGCTGAATCAGCCCCAGCATTTT.

In its sample, this clonotype was seen many times. This chain connects TRBV29-1 to TRBJ2-7; possibly TRBD1 for D (7 bases). The CDR3 is 15 residues long. V lost 3 bases and J 3 bases, leaving 18 bases between the germline ends. CDR1 SQVTM and CDR2 ANQGSEA come from the germline V gene. This CDR3 is CSVEEGDSQNYEQYF. CDR3 sequence (DNA): TGCAGCGTTGAGGAGGGGGACAGTCAGAACTACGAGCAGTACTTC.

The table lists this clonotype with many counts. This chain joins TRBV3-1 and TRBJ1-1; the D gene is possibly TRBD1 (5 bases). Germline CDR1 reads LGHDT; CDR2 reads YNNKEL (reference sequence). CDR3 length: 16 amino acids. V was clipped by 3 bases and J by 1 base, with 15 bases between them. The DNA for the CDR3 is TGTGCCAGCAGCCACTTGATACGCGGGGGGAACACTGAAGCTTTCTTT. Translating it yields CASSHLIRGGNTEAFF. Full variable domain (missing parts from reference TRBV3-1 and TRBJ1-1): DTAVSQTPKYLVTQMGNDKSIKCEQNLGHDTMYWYKQDSKKFLKIMFSYNNKELIINETVPNRFSPKSPDKAHLNLHINSLELGDSAVYFCASSHLIRGGNTEAFFGQGTRLTVV.

This clonotype was seen more than once but under ten times. This chain uses TRBV28 with TRBJ1-1; perhaps TRBD1 as D (6 bases). This CDR3 is 15 amino acids long. CDR1 MDHEN and CDR2 SYDVKM come from the germline V gene. V lost 5 bases and J 5 bases, leaving 18 bases between the germline ends. The DNA of the CDR3 is TGTGCCAGCAGTGAACGGACAGTCACGGGAACTGAAGCTTTCTTT. It is translated as CASSERTVTGTEAFF.

Ten or more counts support this clonotype. The chain's CDR3 is CASSRDSYQPQHF. CDR3 in DNA: TGTGCCAGCAGCCGTGACAGTTATCAGCCCCAGCATTTT. The rearrangement joins TRBV7-9 to TRBJ1-5; D is perhaps TRBD1 (5 bases). The CDR3 loop spans 13 amino acids. Trimming removed 5 bases at V and 5 bases at J, with 10 bases between. CDR1 is SEHNR and CDR2 is FQNEAQ in the germline V gene (reference sequence).

This clonotype was recorded many times. The chain joins TRBV12-3 or TRBV12-4 to TRBJ1-6; D is unclear. The CDR3 has 13 residues. Trimming cost V 3 bases and J 8 bases, with 8 bases left between them. DNA of the CDR3: TGTGCCAGCAGTTTGTATGATGATTCACCCCTCCACTTT. It specifies CASSLYDDSPLHF.